This TCR beta chain was recorded in a study of T cell responses to AZD1222 COVID-19 vaccine. Whole-study results and caveats: White British donors predominated, females outnumbered males, and clonal diversity was possibly underestimated. The span of vaccine-associated CD4 TCRs extended across spike, with dominance at 160-218 and 743-854.

This CDR3 has 12 amino acids. V trimming: 3 bases; J trimming: 10 bases; junction bases outside the gene matches: 5. To note about this clone: Its antigen is not identified.

Sequencing used immunoSEQ multiplex PCR; TCRdb keeps in-frame clones, though not all of them. The data contain approximately 30,000 clones, 92% of them singletons. This TCR came from an adult who received the AZD1222 COVID-19 vaccine. V is TRBV12-3 or TRBV12-4 and J is TRBJ1-1, with TRBD1 matching 7 bases. Specimen: peripheral blood, collected 28 days after the second AZD1222 dose. DNA for the CDR3: TGTGCCAGCAGTTTCACCAGGGGGGGAGCTTTCTTT. It is translated as CASSFTRGGAFF.